A single sample is the source of the 18 T cell receptor beta chains below, sequenced in a study of blood T cell repertoires in COVID-19. The repertoire was sequenced with immunoSEQ multiplex PCR; TCRdb's copy has only in-frame clones and lacks some. The sample records 80,000 to 90,000 clones, around four fifths being singletons. The sample consisted of peripheral blood. These TCRs come from a woman in her sixties or seventies with acute or convalescent COVID-19.

J is TRBJ2-5 and V is TRBV11-2, with D uncertain. V was shortened by 5 bases and J by 2 bases, with 3 bases between the two germline ends. Germline CDR1 reads SGHAT; CDR2 reads FQNNGV. CDR3 length: 11 residues. CDR3 bases: TGTGCCAGCAGCGTACAAGAGACCCAGTACTTC. This sequence encodes CASSVQETQYF.

The chain couples TRBV6-5 to TRBJ2-7; 12 positions match TRBD1. J was trimmed by 5 bases and V by 6 bases; bases with no gene match: 2. This CDR3 comprises 13 residues. In germline, CDR1 is MNHEY, CDR2 SVGAGI. The chain's CDR3 is CASRGTGGDEQYF. In DNA form, the CDR3 reads TGTGCCAGCAGGGGGACAGGGGGCGACGAGCAGTACTTC.

The rearrangement joins TRBV5-1 to TRBJ2-3; TRBD1 matches 7 bases. In germline, CDR1 is SGHRS, CDR2 YFSETQ. With 3 bases clipped from V and 4 bases from J, the junction kept 5 bases outside the gene matches. CDR3 length: 14 amino acids. CDR3 amino acids: CASSSQGRSDTQYF. The CDR3, as DNA: TGCGCCAGCAGCTCACAGGGGCGCTCAGATACGCAGTATTTT.

The rearrangement uses TRBV30 and TRBJ2-7; D is ambiguous. The V gene's germline CDR1 is GTSNPN and CDR2 SVGIG (reference sequence). The V and J ends lost 5 bases and 0 bases respectively, with 8 bases between them. The CDR3 is 12 residues long. The DNA of the CDR3 is TGTGCCTGGGGTCACATCTCCTACGAGCAGTACTTC. It yields the protein CAWGHISYEQYF.

The rearrangement uses TRBV2 and TRBJ1-4; 10 bases match TRBD1. Germline loops: CDR1 SNHLY, CDR2 FYNNEI. CDR3 length equals 16 residues. The trim removed 4 bases at V and 8 bases at J, leaving 10 bases unmatched. CDR3: CASSVPGQGMEEKLFF. DNA for the CDR3: TGTGCCAGCAGTGTGCCGGGACAGGGGATGGAGGAAAAACTGTTTTTT. Complete variable domain (other parts from reference TRBV2 and TRBJ1-4): EPEVTQTPSHQVTQMGQEVILRCVPISNHLYFYWYRQILGQKVEFLVSFYNNEISEKSEIFDDQFSVERPDGSNFTLKIRSTKLEDSAMYFCASSVPGQGMEEKLFFGSGTQLSVL.

This chain uses TRBV5-1 with TRBJ1-1; no clear D. V shed 1 base and J shed 8 bases, with 21 bases lying between them. Germline CDR1 SGHRS, CDR2 YFSETQ. CDR3 size: 16 residues. The CDR3 here is CASSLTPVGLMSEAFF. CDR3 sequence (DNA): TGCGCCAGCAGCTTGACCCCCGTGGGCCTGATGAGCGAAGCTTTCTTT.

The rearrangement uses TRBV5-1 and TRBJ1-4; 7 bases fit TRBD1. Germline-derived CDR1 and CDR2 are SGHRS and YFSETQ. The CDR3 is 19 amino acids. J gave up 5 bases and V 6 bases, and 22 bases lay outside the gene matches. This CDR3 reads CASKKYADRREYGNEKLFF. CDR3 bases: TGCGCCAGCAAGAAGTACGCGGACAGGCGAGAATATGGGAATGAAAAACTGTTTTTT.

The rearrangement joins TRBV18 to TRBJ2-5; D not certain. CDR3 length: 13 residues. The germline V and J ends were trimmed by 3 bases and 0 bases, with 5 bases remaining between them. CDR1 and CDR2 (germline): KGHSH, LQKENI. CDR3 protein: CASSPSDQETQYF. In DNA, the CDR3 is TGTGCCAGCTCACCGTCGGACCAAGAGACCCAGTACTTC.

The J gene is TRBJ2-3, the V gene TRBV18; 11 nucleotides match TRBD2. Germline V CDR1 and CDR2: KGHSH, LQKENI. Germline trimming cut 3 bases from V and 2 bases from J; bases unmatched to any gene: 7. This CDR3 has 17 residues. The CDR3 coding sequence is TGTGCCAGCTCACCTACACTAGCGGGGGACCACACAGATACGCAGTATTTT. Residues: CASSPTLAGDHTDTQYF.

V and J are TRBV5-6 and TRBJ2-3; 10 nucleotides agree with TRBD2. J was trimmed by 5 bases and V by 3 bases; bases with no gene match: 6. The CDR3 loop spans 15 amino acids. The germline V gene has CDR1 SGHDT and CDR2 YYEEEE. CDR3 amino acids: CASSSSGGAGDTQYF. CDR3 sequence (DNA): TGTGCCAGCAGCTCCAGCGGGGGGGCCGGAGATACGCAGTATTTT.

The chain has TRBV11-3 and TRBJ1-2; a possible D gene is TRBD1 (6 bases). The CDR3 totals 14 residues. Germline CDR1 and CDR2: SGHNT and YENEEA. Deletions cut 1 base from V and 8 bases from J, with 14 bases between. This chain's CDR3 is CASSLGQGSYGYTF. The CDR3, as DNA: TGTGCCAGCAGCTTAGGTCAGGGGAGCTACGGCTACACCTTC.

This clone was counted between two and nine times. The V and J genes are TRBV3-1 (or the pseudogene TRBV3-2) and TRBJ2-1, with D possibly matching TRBD2 (5 bases). In germline, CDR1 is LGHDT, CDR2 YNNKEL (reference sequence). The CDR3 consists of 15 residues. V lost 1 base to trimming and J lost 3 bases, with 10 bases between them. CDR3 nucleotides: TGTGCCAGCAGCCAAGGGGTCGCGGGCTACAATGAGCAGTTCTTC. Encoded protein: CASSQGVAGYNEQFF.

The CDR3 here is CASSAGVEAKNIQYF. CDR3 coding DNA: TGTGCCAGCAGCGCGGGGGTAGAAGCCAAAAACATTCAGTACTTC. The rearrangement uses TRBV9 and TRBJ2-4; perhaps TRBD2 as D (6 bases). V was shortened by 3 bases and J by 0 bases, with 10 bases between the two germline ends. From germline, CDR1 is SGDLS and CDR2 YYNGEE. This CDR3 comprises 15 residues. Looking up the rest from reference TRBV9 and TRBJ2-4 gives the full variable domain: DSGVTQTPKHLITATGQRVTLRCSPRSGDLSVYWYQQSLDQGLQFLIQYYNGEERAKGNILERFSAQQFPDLHSELNLSSLELGDSALYFCASSAGVEAKNIQYFGAGTRLSVL.

The chain is built from TRBV5-1 and TRBJ2-4; 7 positions agree with TRBD1. CDR3 length equals 17 residues. The V and J ends lost 0 bases and 0 bases, in that order; junction bases with no gene match: 6. Germline V gene sequence: CDR1 SGHRS, CDR2 YFSETQ. The CDR3 DNA reads as TGCGCCAGCAGCTTGGGCCCGGGACAGCAAGCCAAAAACATTCAGTACTTC. Its protein product is CASSLGPGQQAKNIQYF. Filled out from reference TRBV5-1 and TRBJ2-4, the complete variable domain reads KAGVTQTPRYLIKTRGQQVTLSCSPISGHRSVSWYQQTPGQGLQFLFEYFSETQRNKGNFPGRFSGRQFSNSRSEMNVSTLELGDSALYLCASSLGPGQQAKNIQYFGAGTRLSVL.

This clone was counted between two and nine times. The chain is built from TRBV7-9 and TRBJ1-5; 7 nucleotides line up with TRBD1. With 5 bases clipped from V and 4 bases from J, the junction kept 2 bases outside the gene matches. CDR1 SEHNR and CDR2 FQNEAQ come from the germline V gene (reference sequence). The CDR3 is 13 residues long. The CDR3 reads CASSPGQNQPQHF. DNA for the CDR3: TGTGCCAGCAGCCCGGGACAGAATCAGCCCCAGCATTTT.

The chain recombines TRBV5-4 with TRBJ1-6, with no clear D. The CDR3 is 13 amino acids. Trimming removed 2 bases from V and 7 bases from J, with 7 bases in between. The V gene's germline CDR1 is SGHNT and CDR2 YYREEE (reference sequence). CDR3 in amino acids: CASSLLENSPLHF. Written as DNA, the CDR3 is TGTGCCAGCAGCTTACTCGAAAATTCACCCCTCCACTTT.

The rearrangement joins TRBV19 to TRBJ2-1, with TRBD1 matching 7 bases. The V and J ends lost 5 bases and 14 bases, in that order; junction bases with no gene match: 9. Germline V gives CDR1 LNHDA, CDR2 SQIVND (reference sequence). The CDR3 has 12 residues. Here the CDR3 reads CASSATGTEEFF. As DNA, the CDR3 is TGTGCCAGTAGTGCAACCGGGACAGAAGAGTTCTTC.

This clone showed up just once. The J gene is TRBJ2-3, the V gene TRBV3-1 (or the pseudogene TRBV3-2); 9 bases match TRBD2. J gave up 2 bases and V 1 base, and 4 bases lay outside the gene matches. The CDR3 runs to 16 residues. Germline assignment: CDR1 LGHDT and CDR2 YNNKEL (reference sequence). The CDR3, as DNA: TGTGCCAGCAGCCAAGGACTAGCGGAATACACAGATACGCAGTATTTT. Its protein is CASSQGLAEYTDTQYF.